This TCR beta chain was captured by sequencing in a study of patients and donors after allogeneic stem cell transplantation. TCRdb called the RT-PCR reads again in MiXCR, with one record for every CDR3 protein. The sample contains hundreds of thousands of distinct CDR3 sequences, 14% of which appear only once. This clonotype was detected only a few times. The receptor comes from a human donor who was either an allogeneic HSCT recipient or a stem cell or donor lymphocyte infusion donor (not recorded which). It is not recorded whose cells these are; they may come from a transplant donor. Specimen: blood, either unsorted or a sorted T cell fraction (not recorded which).

The CDR3 region has the DNA TGTGCCAGTGAGCGGGAGGGGTCCTACAATGAGCAGTTCTTC. Translated, it gives CASEREGSYNEQFF. The chain carries TRBV18 and TRBJ2-1; TRBD2 matches at 10 bases. The CDR3 sequence is 14 residues long. Germline-derived CDR1 and CDR2 are KGHSH and LQKENI. With 9 bases clipped from V and 1 base from J, the junction kept 3 bases outside the gene matches.